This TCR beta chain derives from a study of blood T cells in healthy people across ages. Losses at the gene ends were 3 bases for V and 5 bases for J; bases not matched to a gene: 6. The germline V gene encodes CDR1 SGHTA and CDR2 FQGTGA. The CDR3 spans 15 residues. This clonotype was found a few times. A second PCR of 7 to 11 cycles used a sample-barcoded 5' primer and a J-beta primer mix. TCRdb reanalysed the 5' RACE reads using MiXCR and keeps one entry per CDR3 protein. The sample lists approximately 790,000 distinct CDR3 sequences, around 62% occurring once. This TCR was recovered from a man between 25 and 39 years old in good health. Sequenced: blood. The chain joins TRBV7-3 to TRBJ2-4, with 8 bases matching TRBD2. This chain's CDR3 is CASSFQAGEQNIQYF. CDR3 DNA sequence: TGTGCCAGCAGCTTCCAAGCGGGGGAGCAAAACATTCAGTACTTC.